In its sample, the clone carrying this TCR beta chain was seen many times. The antigen is undetermined. The CDR3 spans 15 residues. The V end lost 3 bases, the J end lost 5 bases, and 16 bases lay between the germline ends. CDR1 is SEHNR and CDR2 is FQNEAQ in the germline V gene (reference sequence). TCRdb itself ran the multiplex PCR reads through MiXCR, one entry per CDR3 protein. The repertoire has nearly 200,000 distinct CDR3 sequences, approximately 33% of them found once; the top ten carry roughly 4.3%. These data belong to a study of breast tumors, draining lymph nodes, adjacent tissues. Findings and caveats of the study: Tumor TCR diversity was below lymph nodes but above nontumor tissue. Luminal-like breast cancer showed significantly higher tumor–nontumor repertoire similarity than basal-like.

Breast cancer patients provided tissue from their axillary draining lymph nodes. The chain joins TRBV7-9 to TRBJ2-5; no firm D call. The sequencing sample was made of axillary lymph node tissue. This TCR was recovered from a female donor with breast cancer. Some clones in this sample may be carry-over from other donors' samples. This CDR3 is CASSFTGEKAETQYF. CDR3 in DNA: TGTGCCAGCAGCTTTACTGGAGAGAAGGCGGAGACCCAGTACTTC.